Below are 27 T cell receptor beta chains sequenced from a single sample in a study of T cell changes during pregnancy in multiple sclerosis. This table comes from immunoSEQ multiplex PCR, and its TCRdb copy is limited to in-frame clones, with some not included. The data hold around 79,000 clones, with just over 90% observed a single time. The specimen was CD4+ T cells from peripheral blood mononuclear cells, collected in the second trimester of pregnancy. The receptors stem from a female donor with multiple sclerosis, enrolled in a pregnancy study.

This chain links TRBV19 with TRBJ1-5, with 8 bases aligning to TRBD1. The CDR3 has 14 amino acids. CDR1 and CDR2 from the germline V gene are LNHDA and SQIVND (reference sequence). V lost 2 bases, J lost 13 bases, and 10 bases stayed unmatched. CDR3 nucleotide sequence: TGTGCCAGTAGTATAAGCGACAGGGGATTGGTACAGCATTTT. This gives the protein CASSISDRGLVQHF.

This chain connects TRBV19 to TRBJ2-5; 10 bases align to TRBD2. The CDR3 is made up of 19 amino acids. Germline assignment: CDR1 LNHDA and CDR2 SQIVND (reference sequence). J was trimmed by 0 bases and V by 6 bases; bases with no gene match: 16. The CDR3 loop is CASRSVRKGSGGYQETQYF. The CDR3 nucleotides are TGTGCCAGTAGATCGGTCCGAAAGGGTAGCGGGGGGTACCAAGAGACCCAGTACTTC.

The chain uses TRBV7-9 and TRBJ1-1; D is perhaps TRBD1 (6 bases). V dropped 5 bases and J dropped 1 base, with 14 bases sitting between them. CDR1 and CDR2 (germline): SEHNR, FQNEAQ (reference sequence). The CDR3 consists of 15 residues. CDR3 region: CASSRQGGANTEAFF. The CDR3 DNA sequence: TGTGCCAGCAGCCGACAAGGGGGTGCGAACACTGAAGCTTTCTTT.

Here the CDR3 DNA reads TGTGCCAGCAGTTTAATGTTCACTGACTACGAGCAGTACTTC. This gives the protein CASSLMFTDYEQYF. The V and J genes are TRBV27 and TRBJ2-7; no definite D call. In germline, CDR1 is MNHEY, CDR2 SMNVEV (reference sequence). The CDR3 totals 14 residues. V lost 2 bases and J lost 3, with 11 bases in between.

This clone appeared once. The chain couples TRBV27 to TRBJ2-4; TRBD1 matches at 7 bases. CDR3 length equals 17 residues. Per germline, CDR1 MNHEY and CDR2 SMNVEV (reference sequence). Trimming at V came to 6 bases and at J to 1 base, leaving 12 bases not matched to a gene. The CDR3 protein is CASRTTQGPGAKNIQYF. In DNA form, the CDR3 reads TGTGCCAGCAGGACAACACAGGGGCCTGGGGCCAAAAACATTCAGTACTTC.

A remark on this clone: A junction boundary mismatches the germline segment, possibly from a read error. J is TRBJ2-3 and V is TRBV7-3, with TRBD2 matching 10 bases. The germline gives CDR1 SGHTA, CDR2 FQGTGA. This CDR3 region has 15 residues. CDR3 sequence reads: CASSLTGLAQDTQYF. Written as DNA, the CDR3 is TGTGCCAGCAGCCTAACGGGACTAGCGCAAGATACGCAGTATTTT.

The J gene is TRBJ1-4, the V gene TRBV5-6, with TRBD1 identical over 9 bases. CDR3 length: 15 residues. V shed 1 base and J 8 bases; nucleotides not matched to a gene: 6. From germline, CDR1 is SGHDT and CDR2 YYEEEE. This chain's CDR3 is CASSLRQGVTEKLFF. DNA for the CDR3: TGTGCCAGCAGCTTGCGACAGGGGGTTACGGAAAAACTGTTTTTT.

The chain couples TRBV4-3 to TRBJ1-2; unclear D gene. CDR1 is LGHNA and CDR2 is YSLEER in the germline V gene. Trimming removed 1 base from V and 0 bases from J, with 9 bases in between. The CDR3 consists of 15 residues. CDR3 DNA sequence: TGCGCCAGCAGCCAAGCGAGGAGAGCTAACTATGGCTACACCTTC. Its protein is CASSQARRANYGYTF.

The CDR3 spells CASSLRFANEKLFF. In DNA, the CDR3 is TGTGCCAGCAGCTTGCGGTTCGCTAATGAAAAACTGTTTTTT. This chain connects TRBV5-6 to TRBJ1-4; D is unresolved. V lost 1 base and J lost 3, with 7 bases in between. From germline, CDR1 is SGHDT and CDR2 YYEEEE. This CDR3 region has 14 residues.

The rearrangement uses TRBV19 and TRBJ1-4; D gene uncertain. This CDR3 has 15 residues. Germline CDR1 is LNHDA and CDR2 is SQIVND (reference sequence). V was pared by 2 bases and J by 0 bases, with 7 bases between. The CDR3 DNA reads TGTGCCAGTAGTATACTTCTCTCAACTAATGAAAAACTGTTTTTT. The encoded protein is CASSILLSTNEKLFF.

This chain joins TRBV5-4 and TRBJ2-5; TRBD2 might be the D (6 bases). V shed 1 base and J shed 0 bases, with 7 bases lying between them. Germline V gene lookup returns CDR1 SGHNT and CDR2 YYREEE (reference sequence). The CDR3 spans 14 residues. CDR3 DNA: TGTGCCAGCAGCTTGCGGGGGTACCAAGAGACCCAGTACTTC. Translated, it gives CASSLRGYQETQYF.

CDR3 loop: CSVELQERYNEQFF. The DNA for the CDR3 is TGCAGCGTTGAATTGCAGGAACGATACAATGAGCAGTTCTTC. The V gene is TRBV29-1, the J gene TRBJ2-1, with D hard to call. The CDR3 length is 14 residues. Trimming cost V 2 bases and J 4 bases, with 12 bases left between them. From germline, CDR1 is SQVTM and CDR2 ANQGSEA.

The chain links TRBV7-9 to TRBJ2-2, with 8 bases fitting TRBD2. Trimming removed 6 bases from V and 7 bases from J; junction bases left unmatched: 7. From germline, CDR1 is SEHNR and CDR2 FQNEAQ (reference sequence). This CDR3 region has 14 residues. This CDR3 is CASRERELIGELFF. In nucleotides, the CDR3 is TGTGCCAGCAGGGAGCGGGAGTTGATCGGGGAGCTGTTTTTT.

V is TRBV7-2 and J is TRBJ2-5; 8 bases match TRBD2. There are 16 residues in the CDR3. Germline-derived CDR1 and CDR2 are SGHTA and FQGNSA. Losses at the gene ends were 2 bases for V and 0 bases for J; bases not matched to a gene: 5. The CDR3 nucleotides are TGTGCCAGCAGCTTATTCGGGACTAGGGACCAAGAGACCCAGTACTTC. Translation gives CASSLFGTRDQETQYF.

The chain joins TRBV28 to TRBJ2-7; D not resolved. The CDR3 length is 13 residues. The V and J ends lost 5 bases and 3 bases respectively, with 11 bases between them. CDR1 is MDHEN and CDR2 is SYDVKM in the germline V gene. Here the CDR3 reads CASSPHDNYEQYF. In DNA form, the CDR3 reads TGTGCCAGCAGTCCACATGACAACTACGAGCAGTACTTC.

This chain connects TRBV18 to TRBJ2-1; 12 bases match TRBD2. The CDR3 consists of 15 residues. Trimming cost V 4 bases and J 7 bases; bases outside gene matches: 5. Per the germline V gene, CDR1 is KGHSH and CDR2 is LQKENI. The CDR3 DNA sequence: TGTGCCAGCTCACGGGGACTAGCGGGTGAAAATGAGCAGTTCTTC. Its translation: CASSRGLAGENEQFF.

The V call is TRBV5-4, the J call TRBJ2-3; TRBD2 matches at 11 bases. V lost 2 bases to trimming and J lost 3 bases; unmatched junction nucleotides: 2. The CDR3 extends over 15 amino acids. In germline, CDR1 is SGHNT, CDR2 YYREEE (reference sequence). The CDR3 loop reads CASSFSSGGTDTQYF. The CDR3 DNA follows: TGTGCCAGCAGCTTTTCTAGCGGGGGGACAGATACGCAGTATTTT.

This clone turned up a few times. This chain uses TRBV2 with TRBJ1-4; D is undetermined. Trimming removed 8 bases at V and 7 bases at J, with 8 bases between. CDR1 SNHLY and CDR2 FYNNEI come from the germline V gene. This CDR3 region has 11 residues. CDR3 DNA sequence: TGTGCCAGCGGCAATGTTGAAAAACTGTTTTTT. This translates into CASGNVEKLFF.

This chain links TRBV7-7 with TRBJ2-2; D may be TRBD1 (6 bases). V gave up 4 bases and J gave up 7 bases, with 10 bases separating them. CDR3 length: 13 amino acids. Germline V gene lookup returns CDR1 SSHAT and CDR2 FNYEAQ (reference sequence). CDR3 coding DNA: TGTGCCAGCAGCTCCGCAGGGGTCGGGGAGCTGTTTTTT. Translating it yields CASSSAGVGELFF.

The V and J genes are TRBV1 and TRBJ2-5; TRBD2 is the table's D call and was not checked against the DNA. TRBV1 is a listed pseudogene. The CDR3 extends over 16 amino acids. In DNA form, the CDR3 reads TGCACCAGCAGCCATGGGACTAGTGGGGTCTCTTGGACCCAGTACTTC. This sequence encodes CTSSHGTSGVSWTQYF.

The V gene is TRBV2, the J gene TRBJ1-4; D is unclear. Trimming took 5 bases from V and 4 from J, leaving 8 bases between them. This CDR3 spans 13 amino acids. Germline CDR1 SNHLY, CDR2 FYNNEI. CDR3 sequence (DNA): TGTGCCAGCAGTCTCCGGAGTAATGAAAAACTGTTTTTT. This encodes CASSLRSNEKLFF.

V is TRBV6-4 and J is TRBJ2-1, with 7 positions matching TRBD1. This CDR3 has 16 residues. The junction had 11 bases not matched to a gene; V was cut back by 3 bases and J by 6 bases. CDR1 is MRHNA and CDR2 is SNTAGT in the germline V gene. The CDR3 DNA reads as TGTGCCAGCAGTGAAACGACAGGGCTTGGGACCAATGAGCAGTTCTTC. Its protein product is CASSETTGLGTNEQFF.

The chain has TRBV14 and TRBJ1-6, with D possibly TRBD1 on 5 matching bases. Germline CDR1 reads SGHDN; CDR2 reads FVKESK. The CDR3 is 16 residues long. Trimming removed 0 bases from V and 8 bases from J, with 14 bases in between. The CDR3 sequence is CASSQDGQTGYSPLHF. Here the CDR3 DNA reads TGTGCCAGCAGCCAAGATGGTCAAACAGGTTATTCACCCCTCCACTTT. Full variable domain (outside the CDR3, taken from reference TRBV14 and TRBJ1-6): EAGVTQFPSHSVIEKGQTVTLRCDPISGHDNLYWYRRVMGKEIKFLLHFVKESKQDESGMPNNRFLAERTGGTYSTLKVQPAELEDSGVYFCASSQDGQTGYSPLHFGNGTRLTVT.

The CDR3 nucleotides are TGTGCCAGCAGCGTGCTGGGGGGAACTGAAGCTTTCTTT. It translates to CASSVLGGTEAFF. The J gene is TRBJ1-1, the V gene TRBV9; TRBD1 is a possible D gene (5 bases). V lost 2 bases and J lost 5, with 10 bases in between. There are 13 residues in the CDR3. Germline CDR1 and CDR2: SGDLS and YYNGEE.

The genes are TRBV5-4 and TRBJ2-5; TRBD1 aligns across 8 bases. Germline V gene lookup returns CDR1 SGHNT and CDR2 YYREEE (reference sequence). This CDR3 is built from 15 residues. Losses at the gene ends were 4 bases for V and 6 bases for J; bases not matched to a gene: 11. CDR3 DNA: TGTGCCAGCAGCGAAGACAGGGGTATCGTTCAGACCCAGTACTTC. This encodes CASSEDRGIVQTQYF.

The rearrangement uses TRBV13 and TRBJ1-1; weak D call: TRBD1 (6 bases). Trimming removed 5 bases at V and 11 bases at J, with 18 bases between. Germline lookup yields CDR1 PRHDT and CDR2 FYEKMQ (reference sequence). The CDR3 has 13 amino acids. The CDR3 protein is CASSDGGGPPAFF. In DNA form, the CDR3 reads TGTGCCAGCAGCGACGGGGGGGGGCCACCGGCTTTCTTT.

This clone has only one observation. The chain employs TRBV5-6 and TRBJ2-5; 9 bases agree with TRBD2. CDR1 is SGHDT and CDR2 is YYEEEE in the germline V gene. The ends lost 1 base at V and 4 bases at J; junction bases unmatched: 14. The CDR3 consists of 18 residues. CDR3 sequence reads: CASSLYPLREGFLETQYF. CDR3 bases: TGTGCCAGCAGCTTGTATCCCTTGCGGGAGGGCTTCCTAGAGACCCAGTACTTC.